Listed here is a single TCR beta chain. Its antigen is unknown. The junction departs from the called germline gene at one end, perhaps through a read error. Germline lookup yields CDR1 LGHNA and CDR2 YSLEER. The CDR3 contains 14 residues. These data originate in a study of molecular identifiers for immune sequencing clone quantification. Study details: Within a replicate experiment, RNA obtained from either approximately 22,000 or 94,000 naive CD8 cells was divided into five aliquots, and four of those aliquots were then sequenced. The study, taken as a whole, reports: Clones that had above 20 RNA copies took up over 99% of effector molecules but under 1% in naive cells.

Preparation of the bulk TCR libraries relied on previously described methods and listed TCR primers. One entry per CDR3 protein results from TCRdb running MiXCR on the PCR reads. This sample has some 100,000 distinct CDR3 sequences, with around 33% found just once. The V and J genes are TRBV4-3 and TRBJ2-2; 7 nucleotides line up with TRBD2. The receptor comes from a human donor in good health. Some libraries in this study had Jurkat cell RNA spiked in. What was sequenced was naive CD8+ T cells from blood, with Jurkat cell RNA spiked in. As for subset: FACS-sorted CD8+CD4-CCR7+CD45RA+ naive T cells. CDR3 nucleotide sequence: TGCGCCGGCAGCCAAAGCGGGGCTTCCGGGGAGCTGTTTTTT. This translates into CAGSQSGASGELFF.